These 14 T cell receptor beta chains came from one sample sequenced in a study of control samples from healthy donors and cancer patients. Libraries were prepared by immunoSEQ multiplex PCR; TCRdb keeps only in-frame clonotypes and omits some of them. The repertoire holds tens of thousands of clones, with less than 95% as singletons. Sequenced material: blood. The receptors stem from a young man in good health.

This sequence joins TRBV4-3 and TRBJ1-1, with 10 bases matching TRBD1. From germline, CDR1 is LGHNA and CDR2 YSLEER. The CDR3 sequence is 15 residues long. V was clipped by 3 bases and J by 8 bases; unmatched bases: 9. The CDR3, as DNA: TGCGCCAGCAGCCAGACAGGGGGCAGGGTATTGGAAGCTTTCTTT. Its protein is CASSQTGGRVLEAFF.

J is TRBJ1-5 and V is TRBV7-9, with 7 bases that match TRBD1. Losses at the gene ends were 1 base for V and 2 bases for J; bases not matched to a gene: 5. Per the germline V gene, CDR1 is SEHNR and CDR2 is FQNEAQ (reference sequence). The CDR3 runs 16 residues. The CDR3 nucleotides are TGTGCCAGCAGCTTAGGACAGGGATTTCGCAATCAGCCCCAGCATTTT. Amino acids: CASSLGQGFRNQPQHF.

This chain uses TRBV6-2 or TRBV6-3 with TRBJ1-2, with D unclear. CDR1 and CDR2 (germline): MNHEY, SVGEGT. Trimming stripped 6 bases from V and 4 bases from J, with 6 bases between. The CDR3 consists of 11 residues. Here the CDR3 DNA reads TGTGCCAGCAGCCTCCTCTATGGCTACACCTTC. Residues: CASSLLYGYTF.

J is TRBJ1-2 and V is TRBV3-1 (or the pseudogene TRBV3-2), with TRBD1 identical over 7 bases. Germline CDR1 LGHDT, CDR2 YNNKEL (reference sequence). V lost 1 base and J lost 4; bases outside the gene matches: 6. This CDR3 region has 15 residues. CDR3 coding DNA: TGTGCCAGCAGCCAAGCATCAGGGGGAATCTATGGCTACACCTTC. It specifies CASSQASGGIYGYTF.

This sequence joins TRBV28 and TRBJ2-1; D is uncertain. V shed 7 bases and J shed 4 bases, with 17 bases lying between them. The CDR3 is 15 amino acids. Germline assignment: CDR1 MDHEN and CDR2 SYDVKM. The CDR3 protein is CASNKPPRRYNEQFF. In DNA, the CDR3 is TGTGCCAGCAACAAACCCCCCCGCAGGTACAATGAGCAGTTCTTC.

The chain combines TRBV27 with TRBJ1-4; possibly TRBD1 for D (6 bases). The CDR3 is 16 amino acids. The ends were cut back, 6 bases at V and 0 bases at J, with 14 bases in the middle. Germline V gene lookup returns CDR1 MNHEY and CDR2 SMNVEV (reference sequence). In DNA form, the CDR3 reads TGTGCCAGCAGCAAAACAGGGCCGGCAACTAATGAAAAACTGTTTTTT. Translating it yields CASSKTGPATNEKLFF.

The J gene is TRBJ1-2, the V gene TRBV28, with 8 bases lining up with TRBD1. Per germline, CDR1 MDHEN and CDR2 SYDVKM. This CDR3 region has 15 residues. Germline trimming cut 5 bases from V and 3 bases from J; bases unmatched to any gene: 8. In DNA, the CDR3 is TGTGCCAGCAGTCAAATCAGGGGGCCCTACTATGGCTACACCTTC. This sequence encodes CASSQIRGPYYGYTF.

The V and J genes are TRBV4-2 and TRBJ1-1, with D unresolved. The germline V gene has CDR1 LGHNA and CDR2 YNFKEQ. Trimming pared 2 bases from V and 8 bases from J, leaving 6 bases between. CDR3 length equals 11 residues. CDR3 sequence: CASSQSSEAFF. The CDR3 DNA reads TGTGCCAGCAGCCAATCCTCCGAAGCTTTCTTT.

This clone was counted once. The CDR3 region has the DNA TGTGCCAGCAGTGCCGGAACGGAGGGGCGCACTGAAGCTTTCTTT. This sequence encodes CASSAGTEGRTEAFF. The chain recombines TRBV2 with TRBJ1-1, with a possible D match to TRBD1 (5 bases). The CDR3 loop spans 15 amino acids. Trimming removed 4 bases at V and 4 bases at J, with 16 bases between. The germline V gene encodes CDR1 SNHLY and CDR2 FYNNEI.

CDR3 sequence: CASSNGGVSSYEQYF. The CDR3 DNA follows: TGTGCCAGCAGCAACGGGGGCGTAAGCTCCTACGAGCAGTACTTC. V and J are TRBV7-9 and TRBJ2-7; D may correspond to TRBD1 or TRBD2 (6 bases each). Germline-derived CDR1 and CDR2 are SEHNR and FQNEAQ (reference sequence). Trimming cost V 5 bases and J 0 bases, with 14 bases left between them. The CDR3 is made up of 15 amino acids.

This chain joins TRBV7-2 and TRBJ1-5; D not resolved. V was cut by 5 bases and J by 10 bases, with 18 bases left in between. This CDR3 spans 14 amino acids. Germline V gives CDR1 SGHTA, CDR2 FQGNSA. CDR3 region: CASSPFRGGEPQHF. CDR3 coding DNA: TGTGCCAGCAGCCCTTTTAGAGGTGGTGAACCCCAGCATTTT.

Written as DNA, the CDR3 is TGTGCCAGCAGTTTCCGGGACTTGAATAACTATGGCTACACCTTC. This encodes CASSFRDLNNYGYTF. The J gene is TRBJ1-2, the V gene TRBV6-5, with D possibly being TRBD1 (5 bases). Trimming removed 4 bases at V and 1 base at J, with 13 bases between. Germline loops: CDR1 MNHEY, CDR2 SVGAGI. CDR3 length: 15 amino acids.

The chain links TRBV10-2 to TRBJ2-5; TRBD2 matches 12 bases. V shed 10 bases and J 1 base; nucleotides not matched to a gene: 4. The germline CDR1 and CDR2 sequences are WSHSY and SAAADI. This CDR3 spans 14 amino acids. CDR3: CATRTSGTQETQYF. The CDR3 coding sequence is TGCGCCACCCGGACTAGCGGGACCCAAGAGACCCAGTACTTC.

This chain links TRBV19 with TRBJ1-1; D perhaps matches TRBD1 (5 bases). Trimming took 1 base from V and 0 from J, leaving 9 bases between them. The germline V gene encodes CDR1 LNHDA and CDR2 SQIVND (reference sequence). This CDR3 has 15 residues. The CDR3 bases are TGTGCCAGTAGTATAGGACAGCCTCTGAACACTGAAGCTTTCTTT. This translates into CASSIGQPLNTEAFF.